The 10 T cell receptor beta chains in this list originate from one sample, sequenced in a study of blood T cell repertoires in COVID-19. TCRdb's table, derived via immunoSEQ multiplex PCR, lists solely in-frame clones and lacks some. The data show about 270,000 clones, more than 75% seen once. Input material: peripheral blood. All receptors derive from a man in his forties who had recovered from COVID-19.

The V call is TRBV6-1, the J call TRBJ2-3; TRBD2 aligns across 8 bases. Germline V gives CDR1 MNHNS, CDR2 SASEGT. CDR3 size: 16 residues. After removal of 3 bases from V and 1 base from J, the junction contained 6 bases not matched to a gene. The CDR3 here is CASSEISGVGTDTQYF. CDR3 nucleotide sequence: TGTGCCAGCAGTGAGATTAGCGGGGTCGGCACAGATACGCAGTATTTT.

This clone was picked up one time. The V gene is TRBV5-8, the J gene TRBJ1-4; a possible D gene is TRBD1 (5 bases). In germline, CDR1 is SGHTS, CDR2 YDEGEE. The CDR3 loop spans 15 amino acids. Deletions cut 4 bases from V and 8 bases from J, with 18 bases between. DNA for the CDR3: TGTGCCAGCAGCACGGGGGACGCCTTTGAGGAAAAACTGTTTTTT. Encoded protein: CASSTGDAFEEKLFF.

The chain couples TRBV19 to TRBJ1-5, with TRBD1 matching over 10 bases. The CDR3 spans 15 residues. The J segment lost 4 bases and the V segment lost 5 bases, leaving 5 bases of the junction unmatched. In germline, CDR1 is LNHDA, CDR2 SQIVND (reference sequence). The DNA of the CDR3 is TGTGCCAGTAGTCCCGGGACAGGGGCAAATCAGCCCCAGCATTTT. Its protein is CASSPGTGANQPQHF.

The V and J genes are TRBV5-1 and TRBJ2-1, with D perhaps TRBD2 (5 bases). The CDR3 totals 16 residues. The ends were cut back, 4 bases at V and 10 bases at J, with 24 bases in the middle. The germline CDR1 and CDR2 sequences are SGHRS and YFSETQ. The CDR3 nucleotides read TGCGCCAGCAGCCCGCCCCGGCTAGCCGCCTTAGGGGAGCAGTTCTTC. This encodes CASSPPRLAALGEQFF.

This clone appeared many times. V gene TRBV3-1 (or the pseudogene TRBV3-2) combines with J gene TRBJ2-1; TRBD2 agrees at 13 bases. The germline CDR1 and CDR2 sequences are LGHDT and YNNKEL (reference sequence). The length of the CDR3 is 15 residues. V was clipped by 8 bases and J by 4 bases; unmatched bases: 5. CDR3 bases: TGTGCCAGCCTACTAGCGGGGGGGCCGTACAATGAGCAGTTCTTC. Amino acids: CASLLAGGPYNEQFF.

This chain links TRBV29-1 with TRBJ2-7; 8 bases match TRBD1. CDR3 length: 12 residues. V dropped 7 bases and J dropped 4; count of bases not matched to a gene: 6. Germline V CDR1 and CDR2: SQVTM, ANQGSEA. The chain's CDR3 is CSGRDRRYEQYF. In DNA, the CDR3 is TGCAGCGGCCGGGACAGGAGGTACGAGCAGTACTTC.

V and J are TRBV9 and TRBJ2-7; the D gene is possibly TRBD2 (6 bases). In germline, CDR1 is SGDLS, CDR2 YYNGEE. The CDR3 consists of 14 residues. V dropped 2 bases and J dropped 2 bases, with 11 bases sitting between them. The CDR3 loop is CASSVSGFPYEQYF. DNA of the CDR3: TGTGCCAGCAGCGTGAGCGGGTTCCCCTACGAGCAGTACTTC.

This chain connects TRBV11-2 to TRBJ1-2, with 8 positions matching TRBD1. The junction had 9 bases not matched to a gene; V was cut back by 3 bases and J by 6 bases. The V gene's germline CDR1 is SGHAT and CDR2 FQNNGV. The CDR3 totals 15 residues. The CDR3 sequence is CASSFRTGGSDGYTF. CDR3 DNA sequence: TGTGCCAGCAGCTTTCGTACAGGGGGATCGGATGGCTACACCTTC.

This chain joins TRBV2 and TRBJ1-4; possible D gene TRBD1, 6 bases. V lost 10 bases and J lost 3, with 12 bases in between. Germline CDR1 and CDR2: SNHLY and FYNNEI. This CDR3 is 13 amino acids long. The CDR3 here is CATTGFSNEKLFF. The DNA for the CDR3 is TGTGCCACCACAGGGTTCTCTAATGAAAAACTGTTTTTT.

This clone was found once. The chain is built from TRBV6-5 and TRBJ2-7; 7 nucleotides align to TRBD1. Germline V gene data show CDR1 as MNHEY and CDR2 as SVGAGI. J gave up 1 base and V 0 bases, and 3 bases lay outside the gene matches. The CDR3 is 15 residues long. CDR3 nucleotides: TGTGCCAGCAGTTACTCCCGGGACAGATCCTACGAGCAGTACTTC. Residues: CASSYSRDRSYEQYF.